The 3 T cell receptor beta chains in this list originate from one sample, sequenced in a study of T cells in Graves' hyperthyroidism and ophthalmopathy. Using RNA transcripts as the source, TCR beta CDR3 regions were amplified. Carried out on the TCR CDR3, a first-round RT-PCR used the HTBI primer set. TCRdb called the multiplex PCR reads again in MiXCR, with one record for every CDR3 protein. The sample lists 300,000 to 500,000 distinct CDR3 sequences; over 13% were seen once. The sequenced sample was blood. These receptors all stem from a man in his fifties or sixties with Graves' ophthalmopathy.

The rearrangement links TRBV7-3 to TRBJ2-1; TRBD1 might be the D (5 bases). Trimming removed 5 bases from V and 3 bases from J, with 11 bases in between. This CDR3 contains 14 residues. The germline V gene encodes CDR1 SGHTA and CDR2 FQGTGA. The CDR3 coding sequence is TGTGCCAGCAGCAAAGAGACAGACTACAATGAGCAGTTCTTC. Translation gives CASSKETDYNEQFF.

The sample holds many counts of this clonotype. The chain joins TRBV7-2 to TRBJ1-1; no clear D gene. V was clipped by 2 bases and J by 0 bases, with 7 bases between them. This CDR3 has 14 residues. Germline V gene lookup returns CDR1 SGHTA and CDR2 FQGNSA. Written as DNA, the CDR3 is TGTGCCAGCAGCTTAATGGGGATGAACACTGAAGCTTTCTTT. Translating it yields CASSLMGMNTEAFF. Drawing the rest from reference TRBV7-2 and TRBJ1-1, the complete variable domain is GAGVSQSPSNKVTEKGKDVELRCDPISGHTALYWYRQSLGQGLEFLIYFQGNSAPDKSGLPSDRFSAERTGGSVSTLTIQRTQQEDSAVYLCASSLMGMNTEAFFGQGTRLTVV.

This chain connects TRBV4-1 to TRBJ2-1; D remains ambiguous. Germline assignment: CDR1 MGHRA and CDR2 YSYEKL. The V end lost 2 bases, the J end lost 6 bases, and 23 bases lay between the germline ends. CDR3 size: 18 residues. CDR3: CASSQSFSDLNRVNEQFF. CDR3 nucleotide sequence: TGCGCCAGCAGCCAATCCTTTTCCGACCTAAATAGGGTCAATGAGCAGTTCTTC.